This T cell receptor beta chain emerged from a study of blood T cell repertoires in COVID-19. As for the study in general: In each case, the material was cDNA or gDNA derived from T cells, B-cell-depleted T cells, or PBMCs.

The method was immunoSEQ multiplex PCR; TCRdb's version includes in-frame clones alone and lacks a portion of them. This sample has about 350,000 clones, with about 87% found just once. Participants' reported clinical history set cohort assignment. The specimen was PBMCs or T cells enriched from blood (not recorded which). The sequence came from a woman in her twenties or thirties who had recovered from COVID-19.

The CDR3 spells CASSQDLVRYRGTGELFF. DNA for the CDR3: TGTGCCAGCAGCCAAGATTTGGTTAGGTACAGGGGCACCGGGGAGCTGTTTTTT. The J gene is TRBJ2-2, the V gene TRBV3-1 (or the pseudogene TRBV3-2), with 7 bases that match TRBD1. CDR1 and CDR2 from the germline V gene are LGHDT and YNNKEL (reference sequence). The ends lost 0 bases at V and 4 bases at J; junction bases unmatched: 11. The CDR3 totals 18 residues.